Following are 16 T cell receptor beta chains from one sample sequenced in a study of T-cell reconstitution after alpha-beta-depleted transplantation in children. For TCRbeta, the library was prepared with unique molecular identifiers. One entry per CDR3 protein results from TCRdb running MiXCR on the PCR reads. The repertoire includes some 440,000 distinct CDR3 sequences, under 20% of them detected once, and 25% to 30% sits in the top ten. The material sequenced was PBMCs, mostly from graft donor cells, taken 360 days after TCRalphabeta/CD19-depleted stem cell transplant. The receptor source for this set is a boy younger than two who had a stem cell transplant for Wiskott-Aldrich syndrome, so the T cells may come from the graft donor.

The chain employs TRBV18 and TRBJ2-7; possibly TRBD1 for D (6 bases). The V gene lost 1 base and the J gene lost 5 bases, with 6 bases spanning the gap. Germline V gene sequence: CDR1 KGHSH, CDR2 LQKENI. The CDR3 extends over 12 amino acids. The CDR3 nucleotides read TGTGCCAGCTCACCACAGGGGGACGAGCAGTACTTC. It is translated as CASSPQGDEQYF.

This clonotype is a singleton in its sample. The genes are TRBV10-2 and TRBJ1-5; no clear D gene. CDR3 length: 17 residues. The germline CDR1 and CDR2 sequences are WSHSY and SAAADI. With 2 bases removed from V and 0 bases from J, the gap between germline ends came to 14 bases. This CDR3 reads CASSEPFGLHSNQPQHF. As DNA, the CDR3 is TGCGCCAGCAGTGAGCCGTTTGGACTGCATAGCAATCAGCCCCAGCATTTT.

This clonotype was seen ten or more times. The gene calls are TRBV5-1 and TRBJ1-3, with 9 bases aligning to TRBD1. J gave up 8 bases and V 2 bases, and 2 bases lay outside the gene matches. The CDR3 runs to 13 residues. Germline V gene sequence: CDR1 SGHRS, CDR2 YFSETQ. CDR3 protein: CASSFRQGDTIYF. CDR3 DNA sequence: TGCGCCAGCAGCTTCCGACAGGGGGACACCATATATTTT.

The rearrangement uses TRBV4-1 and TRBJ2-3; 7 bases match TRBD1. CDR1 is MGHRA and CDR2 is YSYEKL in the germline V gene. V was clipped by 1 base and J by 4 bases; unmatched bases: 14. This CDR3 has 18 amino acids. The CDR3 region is CASSQVRGGQRMADTQYF. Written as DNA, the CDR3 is TGCGCCAGCAGCCAAGTTCGAGGGGGACAGAGGATGGCAGATACGCAGTATTTT.

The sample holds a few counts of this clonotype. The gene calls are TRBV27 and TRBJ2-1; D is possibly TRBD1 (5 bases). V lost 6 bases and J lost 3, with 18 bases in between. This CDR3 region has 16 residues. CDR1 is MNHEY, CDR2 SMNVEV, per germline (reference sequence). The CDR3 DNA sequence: TGTGCCAGCAGGCATATTCAGGGAAGTTTCTACAATGAGCAGTTCTTC. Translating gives CASRHIQGSFYNEQFF.

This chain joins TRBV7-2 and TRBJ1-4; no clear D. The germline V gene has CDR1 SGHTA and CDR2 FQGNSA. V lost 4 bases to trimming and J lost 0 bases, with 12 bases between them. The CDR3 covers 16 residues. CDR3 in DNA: TGTGCCAGCAGCTCCAAAGGTCGGGCAACTAATGAAAAACTGTTTTTT. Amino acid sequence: CASSSKGRATNEKLFF.

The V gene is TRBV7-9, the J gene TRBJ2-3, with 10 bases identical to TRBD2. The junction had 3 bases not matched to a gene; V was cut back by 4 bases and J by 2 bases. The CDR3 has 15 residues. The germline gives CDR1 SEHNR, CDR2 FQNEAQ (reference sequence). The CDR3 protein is CASSWGLAYTDTQYF. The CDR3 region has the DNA TGTGCCAGCAGCTGGGGACTAGCGTACACAGATACGCAGTATTTT.

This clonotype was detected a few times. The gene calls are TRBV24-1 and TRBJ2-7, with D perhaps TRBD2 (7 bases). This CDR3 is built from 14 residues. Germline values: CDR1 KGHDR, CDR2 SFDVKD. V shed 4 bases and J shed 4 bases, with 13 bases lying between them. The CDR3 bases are TGTGCCACCAGTGACGGGGGGCCATTTTACGAGCAGTACTTC. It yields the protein CATSDGGPFYEQYF.

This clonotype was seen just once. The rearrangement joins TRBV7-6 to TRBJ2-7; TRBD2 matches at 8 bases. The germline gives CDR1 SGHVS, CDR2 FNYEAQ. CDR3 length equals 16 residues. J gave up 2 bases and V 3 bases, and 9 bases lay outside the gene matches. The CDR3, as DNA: TGTGCCAGCAGCTTGGTCCCCCGAGCGGGGGCCTACGAGCAGTACTTC. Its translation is CASSLVPRAGAYEQYF.

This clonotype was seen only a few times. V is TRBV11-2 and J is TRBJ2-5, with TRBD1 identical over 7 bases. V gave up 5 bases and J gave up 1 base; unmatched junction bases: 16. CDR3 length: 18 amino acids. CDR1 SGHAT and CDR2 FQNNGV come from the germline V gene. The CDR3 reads CASSVYALYRDSQETQYF. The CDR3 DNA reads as TGTGCCAGCAGCGTTTATGCCCTTTACCGGGACAGCCAAGAGACCCAGTACTTC.

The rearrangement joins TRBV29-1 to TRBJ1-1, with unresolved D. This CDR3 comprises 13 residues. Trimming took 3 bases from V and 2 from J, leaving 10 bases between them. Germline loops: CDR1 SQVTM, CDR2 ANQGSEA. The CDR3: CSVDMGLNTEAFF. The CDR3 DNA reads TGCAGCGTTGACATGGGCTTAAACACTGAAGCTTTCTTT.

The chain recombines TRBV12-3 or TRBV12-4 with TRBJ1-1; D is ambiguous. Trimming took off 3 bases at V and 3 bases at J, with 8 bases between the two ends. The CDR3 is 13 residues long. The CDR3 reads CASSFREYTEAFF. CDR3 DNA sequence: TGTGCCAGCAGTTTCCGGGAATACACTGAAGCTTTCTTT.

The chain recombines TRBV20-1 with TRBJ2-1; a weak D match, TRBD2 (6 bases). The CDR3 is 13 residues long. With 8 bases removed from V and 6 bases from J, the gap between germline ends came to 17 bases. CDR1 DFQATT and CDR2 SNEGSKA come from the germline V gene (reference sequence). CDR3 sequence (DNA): TGCAGTACCCCGGGGCTAGCGTCCAATGAGCAGTTCTTC. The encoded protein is CSTPGLASNEQFF.

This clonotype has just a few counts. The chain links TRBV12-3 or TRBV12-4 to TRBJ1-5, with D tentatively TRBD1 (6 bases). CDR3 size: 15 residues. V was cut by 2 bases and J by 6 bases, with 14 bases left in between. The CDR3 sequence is CASSLKGDNVQPQHF. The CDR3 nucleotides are TGTGCCAGCAGTTTAAAGGGGGACAATGTTCAGCCCCAGCATTTT.

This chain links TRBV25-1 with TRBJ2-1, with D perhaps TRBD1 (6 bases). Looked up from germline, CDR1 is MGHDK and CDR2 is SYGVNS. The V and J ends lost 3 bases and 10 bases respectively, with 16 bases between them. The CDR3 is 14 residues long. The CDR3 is CASSDAGVQGEQFF. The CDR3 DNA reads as TGTGCCAGCAGTGATGCCGGGGTCCAGGGGGAGCAGTTCTTC.

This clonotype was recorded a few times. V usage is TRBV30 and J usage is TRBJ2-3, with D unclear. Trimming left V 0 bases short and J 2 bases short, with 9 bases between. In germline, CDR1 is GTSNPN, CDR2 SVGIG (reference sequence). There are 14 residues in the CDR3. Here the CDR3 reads CAWSVDTFTDTQYF. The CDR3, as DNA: TGTGCCTGGAGTGTAGACACTTTCACAGATACGCAGTATTTT.